These 27 T cell receptor beta chains were all obtained from the same sample, sequenced in a study of blood T cell repertoires in COVID-19. Some clones are missing from TCRdb's copy, which holds only in-frame ones; the method was immunoSEQ multiplex PCR. Of 79,000 or so clones in the sample, around 87% were seen once. Sequenced: peripheral blood. These receptors originate from a human donor in a cohort sampled during active COVID-19.

The chain employs TRBV28 and TRBJ1-2; D is unclear. With 6 bases removed from V and 7 bases from J, the gap between germline ends came to 12 bases. There are 12 residues in the CDR3. Germline assignment: CDR1 MDHEN and CDR2 SYDVKM. CDR3 sequence reads: CASSQDISGYTF. In DNA, the CDR3 is TGTGCCAGCAGCCAAGACATATCTGGCTACACCTTC.

The chain links TRBV28 to TRBJ2-1; 7 bases fit TRBD2. This CDR3 contains 14 residues. V lost 7 bases and J lost 4; bases outside the gene matches: 7. Germline V gene lookup returns CDR1 MDHEN and CDR2 SYDVKM. The CDR3 bases are TGTGCCAGCACGGTCCCTAGCGGTTACAATGAGCAGTTCTTC. As protein: CASTVPSGYNEQFF.

The V and J genes are TRBV5-6 and TRBJ2-5; TRBD2 matches at 15 bases. J gave up 5 bases and V 4 bases, and 6 bases lay outside the gene matches. This CDR3 is 16 amino acids long. Germline CDR1 and CDR2: SGHDT and YYEEEE. CDR3: CASSPGLAGGPETQYF. The CDR3 DNA is TGTGCCAGCAGCCCCGGACTAGCGGGAGGGCCGGAGACCCAGTACTTC.

The V gene is TRBV6-5, the J gene TRBJ2-7; the match to TRBD1 covers 8 bases. The V segment lost 7 bases and the J segment 2 bases; nucleotides outside the gene matches: 7. Germline V gene sequence: CDR1 MNHEY, CDR2 SVGAGI. This CDR3 contains 14 residues. CDR3 coding DNA: TGTGCCAGCACCTCAGGGGGCGCGACCTACGAGCAGTACTTC. It yields the protein CASTSGGATYEQYF.

This sequence joins TRBV6-5 and TRBJ2-2; 10 nucleotides agree with TRBD1. The V gene's germline CDR1 is MNHEY and CDR2 SVGAGI. The CDR3 sequence is 14 residues long. The ends lost 8 bases at V and 5 bases at J; junction bases unmatched: 5. The CDR3 bases are TGTGCCAGCCGGGGACAGGGGCTGACCGGGGAGCTGTTTTTT. Its protein is CASRGQGLTGELFF.

J is TRBJ2-5 and V is TRBV11-2; D is possibly TRBD1 (6 bases). Germline CDR1 SGHAT, CDR2 FQNNGV. The CDR3 is 15 residues long. The V end lost 8 bases, the J end lost 5 bases, and 21 bases lay between the germline ends. The CDR3 loop reads CASRAYLGAGETQYF. CDR3 sequence (DNA): TGTGCCAGCCGAGCCTATCTGGGGGCTGGGGAGACCCAGTACTTC. Filled out from reference TRBV11-2 and TRBJ2-5, the complete variable domain reads EAGVAQSPRYKIIEKRQSVAFWCNPISGHATLYWYQQILGQGPKLLIQFQNNGVVDDSQLPKDRFSAERLKGVDSTLKIQPAKLEDSAVYLCASRAYLGAGETQYFGPGTRLLVL.

The chain joins TRBV2 to TRBJ2-3; weak D call: TRBD2 (6 bases). The CDR3 loop spans 15 amino acids. Trimming pared 4 bases from V and 0 bases from J, leaving 11 bases between. CDR1 is SNHLY and CDR2 is FYNNEI in the germline V gene. CDR3 protein: CASSAPSGSTDTQYF. CDR3 DNA: TGTGCCAGCAGTGCGCCAAGCGGGAGCACAGATACGCAGTATTTT. The full variable domain, in which reference TRBV2 and TRBJ2-3 provide the parts outside the CDR3, is EPEVTQTPSHQVTQMGQEVILRCVPISNHLYFYWYRQILGQKVEFLVSFYNNEISEKSEIFDDQFSVERPDGSNFTLKIRSTKLEDSAMYFCASSAPSGSTDTQYFGPGTRLTVL.

The CDR3 coding sequence is TGTGCCTGGAGTGTGGGGGCAGCCGGCAATCAGCCCCAGCATTTT. This codes for CAWSVGAAGNQPQHF. The V call is TRBV30, the J call TRBJ1-5; weak D call: TRBD1 (6 bases). This CDR3 is built from 15 residues. Germline CDR1 reads GTSNPN; CDR2 reads SVGIG (reference sequence). V shed 0 bases and J shed 2 bases, with 11 bases lying between them.

V usage is TRBV27 and J usage is TRBJ2-6, with D possibly being TRBD1 (6 bases). From germline, CDR1 is MNHEY and CDR2 SMNVEV (reference sequence). CDR3 length: 18 amino acids. The V end lost 2 bases, the J end lost 2 bases, and 16 bases lay between the germline ends. In DNA, the CDR3 is TGTGCCAGCAGTTTAATCGGCGGACAGTCGACTGGGGCCAACGTCCTGACTTTC. This encodes CASSLIGGQSTGANVLTF.

CDR3 amino acids: CASSLNDNQETQYF. CDR3 DNA sequence: TGTGCCAGCAGTCTTAATGACAACCAAGAGACCCAGTACTTC. The chain is built from TRBV11-2 and TRBJ2-5; no definite D call. Germline V gene lookup returns CDR1 SGHAT and CDR2 FQNNGV. This CDR3 is built from 14 residues. Trimming removed 6 bases at V and 0 bases at J, with 11 bases between.

The V call is TRBV20-1, the J call TRBJ2-3, with TRBD2 identical over 11 bases. The CDR3 covers 15 residues. V shed 3 bases and J 2 bases; nucleotides not matched to a gene: 4. CDR1 is DFQATT, CDR2 SNEGSKA, per germline (reference sequence). CDR3: CSASPGLAATDTQYF. The CDR3 region has the DNA TGCAGTGCTAGTCCGGGACTAGCGGCCACAGATACGCAGTATTTT.

The chain couples TRBV5-6 to TRBJ2-3; 8 positions agree with TRBD2. V shed 1 base, J shed 2 bases, and the junction held 9 bases outside the gene matches. CDR1 is SGHDT and CDR2 is YYEEEE in the germline V gene. The CDR3 is 17 residues long. The CDR3: CASSLYAAGGTTDTQYF. In DNA form, the CDR3 reads TGTGCCAGCAGCTTGTATGCGGCGGGAGGTACCACAGATACGCAGTATTTT.

This chain uses TRBV4-1 with TRBJ2-7; no clear D. V dropped 1 base and J dropped 6 bases, with 4 bases sitting between them. The germline V gene has CDR1 MGHRA and CDR2 YSYEKL. The CDR3 has 11 residues. The CDR3: CASSQAGEQYF. As DNA, the CDR3 is TGCGCCAGCAGCCAAGCGGGCGAGCAGTACTTC.

V is TRBV7-3 and J is TRBJ2-3; a possible D gene is TRBD2 (6 bases). Trimming pared 3 bases from V and 5 bases from J, leaving 30 bases between. There are 20 residues in the CDR3. Germline V CDR1 and CDR2: SGHTA, FQGTGA. The CDR3 DNA follows: TGTGCCAGCAGCTTTCGGAGACACGGAGAAATAGCGGCCGCGGGAGATACGCAGTATTTT. Protein sequence: CASSFRRHGEIAAAGDTQYF.

The chain recombines TRBV15 with TRBJ2-6; 8 nucleotides line up with TRBD1. This CDR3 is built from 18 residues. Germline V gene lookup returns CDR1 LNHNV and CDR2 YYDKDF (reference sequence). The ends lost 0 bases at V and 1 base at J; junction bases unmatched: 5. DNA for the CDR3: TGTGCCACCAGCAGAGACCCCCAGGGGGCGTCTGGGGCCAACGTCCTGACTTTC. As protein: CATSRDPQGASGANVLTF.

The chain carries TRBV11-2 and TRBJ2-7, with 8 bases identical to TRBD1. Trimming cost V 5 bases and J 6 bases; bases outside gene matches: 6. The CDR3 contains 13 residues. Germline values: CDR1 SGHAT, CDR2 FQNNGV. The CDR3 sequence: CASSQDRAGEQYF. The CDR3 bases are TGTGCCAGCAGCCAGGACAGGGCGGGCGAGCAGTACTTC.

The chain is built from TRBV28 and TRBJ1-5, with 9 positions matching TRBD1. The CDR3 contains 15 residues. Per germline, CDR1 MDHEN and CDR2 SYDVKM. Trimming cost V 2 bases and J 4 bases; bases outside gene matches: 3. The CDR3 sequence is CASSLQTGGNQPQHF. CDR3 nucleotides: TGTGCCAGCAGTTTACAGACAGGGGGGAATCAGCCCCAGCATTTT.

This sequence joins TRBV9 and TRBJ1-1; 7 positions agree with TRBD1. This CDR3 spans 15 amino acids. From germline, CDR1 is SGDLS and CDR2 YYNGEE. V shed 4 bases, J shed 3 bases, and the junction held 9 bases outside the gene matches. The CDR3 DNA is TGTGCCAGCAGCAATGATCGGACAGGAGACACTGAAGCTTTCTTT. This translates into CASSNDRTGDTEAFF.

The chain joins TRBV2 to TRBJ2-3; perhaps TRBD1 as D (6 bases). The germline gives CDR1 SNHLY, CDR2 FYNNEI. This CDR3 comprises 15 residues. V lost 1 base, J lost 6 bases, and 14 bases lay in between. The CDR3 sequence: CASSEDQAGVDTQYF. The CDR3 coding sequence is TGTGCCAGCAGTGAAGACCAGGCAGGGGTTGATACGCAGTATTTT. The full variable domain, rest sourced from reference TRBV2 and TRBJ2-3, is EPEVTQTPSHQVTQMGQEVILRCVPISNHLYFYWYRQILGQKVEFLVSFYNNEISEKSEIFDDQFSVERPDGSNFTLKIRSTKLEDSAMYFCASSEDQAGVDTQYFGPGTRLTVL.

The chain recombines TRBV5-1 with TRBJ2-3; the match to TRBD2 covers 9 bases. Trimming took 4 bases from V and 3 from J; bases not matched to a gene: 9. The CDR3 is 16 residues long. Germline V gives CDR1 SGHRS, CDR2 YFSETQ. DNA for the CDR3: TGCGCCAGCAGCGGCGGAGCGGGGGGCAATACAGATACGCAGTATTTT. Its translation is CASSGGAGGNTDTQYF. The variable domain in full, completed from reference TRBV5-1 and TRBJ2-3, reads KAGVTQTPRYLIKTRGQQVTLSCSPISGHRSVSWYQQTPGQGLQFLFEYFSETQRNKGNFPGRFSGRQFSNSRSEMNVSTLELGDSALYLCASSGGAGGNTDTQYFGPGTRLTVL.

This clone appeared a single time. The V and J genes are TRBV28 and TRBJ1-2; no reliable D call. Per germline, CDR1 MDHEN and CDR2 SYDVKM. The CDR3 consists of 13 residues. V lost 7 bases to trimming and J lost 0 bases, with 9 bases between them. CDR3 nucleotide sequence: TGTGCCAGCAACCGGGTAGCTAACTATGGCTACACCTTC. Amino acid sequence: CASNRVANYGYTF.

The V call is TRBV7-6, the J call TRBJ1-2; 9 bases are a match to TRBD1. This CDR3 contains 14 residues. The V gene's germline CDR1 is SGHVS and CDR2 FNYEAQ. Germline trimming cut 7 bases from V and 6 bases from J; bases unmatched to any gene: 9. The DNA for the CDR3 is TGTGCCAGCACCCGCGGACAGGGGATTGATGGCTACACCTTC. Residues: CASTRGQGIDGYTF.

V is TRBV29-1 and J is TRBJ2-7, with a possible D match to TRBD1 (5 bases). The CDR3 covers 14 residues. Germline CDR1 and CDR2: SQVTM and ANQGSEA. The germline V and J ends were trimmed by 6 bases and 0 bases, with 15 bases remaining between them. CDR3 region: CSVHTGGSSYEQYF. The CDR3 coding sequence is TGCAGCGTCCATACAGGTGGCAGCTCCTACGAGCAGTACTTC.

The chain employs TRBV3-1 (or the pseudogene TRBV3-2) and TRBJ1-2; possible D gene TRBD1, 5 bases. Between the trimmed V and J ends, which lost 4 bases and 9 bases, there was a span of 21 bases. CDR1 LGHDT and CDR2 YNNKEL come from the germline V gene (reference sequence). The CDR3 has 15 amino acids. CDR3 in amino acids: CASSPSSRAKGSYTF. CDR3 sequence (DNA): TGTGCCAGCAGCCCTTCATCCCGGGCTAAGGGGAGCTACACCTTC.

The chain employs TRBV5-4 and TRBJ1-1; 9 bases match TRBD1. The CDR3 covers 14 residues. Germline CDR1 and CDR2: SGHNT and YYREEE (reference sequence). With 4 bases clipped from V and 6 bases from J, the junction kept 7 bases outside the gene matches. CDR3 amino acids: CASSGPGQGPEAFF. In nucleotides, the CDR3 is TGTGCCAGCAGCGGTCCGGGACAGGGCCCTGAAGCTTTCTTT.

This sequence joins TRBV29-1 and TRBJ2-5; maybe TRBD2 (6 bases). This CDR3 region has 15 residues. Germline V lookup: CDR1 SQVTM, CDR2 ANQGSEA. The V and J ends lost 7 bases and 2 bases respectively, with 20 bases between them. The CDR3 DNA is TGCAGCGCTGAGTATCTGCCTGCGGGGCAAGAGACCCAGTACTTC. Its translation: CSAEYLPAGQETQYF.

V is TRBV7-8 and J is TRBJ1-5; D is unresolved. V was clipped by 4 bases and J by 0 bases, with 10 bases between them. CDR1 SGHVS and CDR2 FQNEAQ come from the germline V gene. This CDR3 comprises 15 residues. This chain's CDR3 is CASSSEGYSNQPQHF. The CDR3 DNA is TGTGCCAGCAGCTCCGAGGGCTATAGCAATCAGCCCCAGCATTTT.